The clone carrying this T cell receptor (beta chain) was seen a handful of times. The antigen is unknown. This entry belongs to a study of cytomegalovirus exposure and HLA in healthy donors. General observations from the study: For TCR beta chains, V- and J-gene trimming was later linked to a missense DCLRE1C variant. Follow-up analysis seemed to connect common viral pathogens with several of the most significant clusters identified. An analysis done earlier found most TCR beta V segments productive about 90% or about 30% of the time. For presence/absence analyses, sequencing depth was assumed to be roughly uniform across donors.

This CDR3 is built from 14 residues. V was trimmed by 2 bases and J by 5 bases, leaving 13 bases between them. Germline V lookup: CDR1 SGDLS, CDR2 YYNGEE. The PCR used 60 Vbeta and 13 Jbeta primers. Assay used: immunoSEQ multiplex PCR; TCRdb lists only in-frame clones, some missing. The table has around 190,000 clones, about 9% seen once. The material sequenced was PBMCs. This receptor was taken from a woman in her thirties in good health and CMV-seropositive. The chain carries TRBV9 and TRBJ2-5, with D perhaps TRBD2 (6 bases). As DNA, the CDR3 is TGTGCCAGCAGCGTCCGACCTGGGGGGGAGACCCAGTACTTC. Protein sequence: CASSVRPGGETQYF.